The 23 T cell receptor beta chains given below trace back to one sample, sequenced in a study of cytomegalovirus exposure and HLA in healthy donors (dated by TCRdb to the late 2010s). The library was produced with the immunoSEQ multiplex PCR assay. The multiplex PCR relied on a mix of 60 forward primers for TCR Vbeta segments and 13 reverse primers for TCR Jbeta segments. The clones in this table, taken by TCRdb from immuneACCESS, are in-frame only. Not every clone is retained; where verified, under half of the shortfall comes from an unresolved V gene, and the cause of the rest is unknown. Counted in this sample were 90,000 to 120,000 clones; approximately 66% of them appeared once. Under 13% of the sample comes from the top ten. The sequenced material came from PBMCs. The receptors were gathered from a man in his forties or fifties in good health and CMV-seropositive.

CDR3 residues: CASSLMGLETQYF. The CDR3 DNA is TGTGCCAGCAGCTTGATGGGGCTAGAGACCCAGTACTTC. The chain couples TRBV7-3 to TRBJ2-5; tentatively, D is TRBD1 (5 bases). There are 13 residues in the CDR3. Germline V gene lookup returns CDR1 SGHTA and CDR2 FQGTGA. V lost 3 bases and J lost 4, with 9 bases in between.

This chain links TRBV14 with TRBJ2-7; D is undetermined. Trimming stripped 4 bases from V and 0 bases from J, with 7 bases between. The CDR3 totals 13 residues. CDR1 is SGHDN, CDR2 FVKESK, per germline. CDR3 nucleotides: TGTGCCAGCAGCCCAACAGCCTCCTACGAGCAGTACTTC. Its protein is CASSPTASYEQYF.

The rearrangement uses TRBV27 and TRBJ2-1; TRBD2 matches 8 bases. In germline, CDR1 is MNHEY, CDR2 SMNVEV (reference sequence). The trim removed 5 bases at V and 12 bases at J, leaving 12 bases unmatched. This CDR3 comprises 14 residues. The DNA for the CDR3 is TGTGCCAGCAGTGGTGAATCAGCGGGAGTATGGCAGTTCTTC. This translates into CASSGESAGVWQFF.

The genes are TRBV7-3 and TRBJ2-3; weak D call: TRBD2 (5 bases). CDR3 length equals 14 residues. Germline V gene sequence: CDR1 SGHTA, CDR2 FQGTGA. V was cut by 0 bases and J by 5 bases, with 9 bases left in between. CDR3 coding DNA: TGTGCCAGCAGCTTAACGGCCAGCGGAGATACGCAGTATTTT. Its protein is CASSLTASGDTQYF.

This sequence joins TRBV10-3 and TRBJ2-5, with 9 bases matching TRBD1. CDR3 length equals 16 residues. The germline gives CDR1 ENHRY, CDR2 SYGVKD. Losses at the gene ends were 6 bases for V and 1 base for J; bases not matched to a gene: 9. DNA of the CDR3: TGTGCCATCAGGGGCGGGACAGGGTATTTCCAAGAGACCCAGTACTTC. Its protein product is CAIRGGTGYFQETQYF.

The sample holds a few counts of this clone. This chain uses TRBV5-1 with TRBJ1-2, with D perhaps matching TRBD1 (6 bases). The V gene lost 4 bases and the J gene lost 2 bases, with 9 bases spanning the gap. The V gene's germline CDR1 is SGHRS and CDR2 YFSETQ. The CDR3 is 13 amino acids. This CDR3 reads CASSLDRNYGYTF. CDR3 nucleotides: TGCGCCAGCAGCCTAGACAGGAACTATGGCTACACCTTC.

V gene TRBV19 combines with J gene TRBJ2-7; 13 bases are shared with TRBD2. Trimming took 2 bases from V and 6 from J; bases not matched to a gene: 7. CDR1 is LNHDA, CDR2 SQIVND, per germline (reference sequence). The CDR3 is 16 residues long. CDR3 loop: CASSISPGLAGVEQYF. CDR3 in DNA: TGTGCCAGTAGTATATCCCCCGGACTAGCGGGAGTCGAGCAGTACTTC. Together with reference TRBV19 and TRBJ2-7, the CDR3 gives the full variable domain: DGGITQSPKYLFRKEGQNVTLSCEQNLNHDAMYWYRQDPGQGLRLIYYSQIVNDFQKGDIAEGYSVSREKKESFPLTVTSAQKNPTAFYLCASSISPGLAGVEQYFGPGTRLTVT.

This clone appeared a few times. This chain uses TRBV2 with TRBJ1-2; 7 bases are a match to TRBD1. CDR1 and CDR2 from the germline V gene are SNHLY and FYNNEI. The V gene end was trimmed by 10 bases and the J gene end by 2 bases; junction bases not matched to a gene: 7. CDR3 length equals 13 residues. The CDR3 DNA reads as TGTGCCACAACCCCCAGGGGGAACTATGGCTACACCTTC. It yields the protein CATTPRGNYGYTF.

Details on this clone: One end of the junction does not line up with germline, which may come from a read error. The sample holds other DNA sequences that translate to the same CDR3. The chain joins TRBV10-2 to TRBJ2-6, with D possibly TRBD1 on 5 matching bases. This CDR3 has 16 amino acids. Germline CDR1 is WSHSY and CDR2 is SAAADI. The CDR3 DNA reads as TGCGCCAGTCTGTTTACAGGCCGATCTGGGGCCAACGTCCTGACCTTC. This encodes CASLFTGRSGANVLTF.

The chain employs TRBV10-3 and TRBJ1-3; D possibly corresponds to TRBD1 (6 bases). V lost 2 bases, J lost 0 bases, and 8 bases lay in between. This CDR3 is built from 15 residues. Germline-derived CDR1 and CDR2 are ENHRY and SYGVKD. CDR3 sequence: CAISEDRHSGNTIYF. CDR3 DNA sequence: TGTGCCATCAGTGAGGACAGGCACTCTGGAAACACCATATATTTT.

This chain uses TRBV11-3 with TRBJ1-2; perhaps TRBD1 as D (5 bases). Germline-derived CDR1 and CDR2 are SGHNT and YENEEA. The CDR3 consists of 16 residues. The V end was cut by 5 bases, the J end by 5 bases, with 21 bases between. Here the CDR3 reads CASSPRTREVVYGYTF. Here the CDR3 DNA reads TGTGCCAGCAGCCCTAGGACACGGGAGGTGGTATATGGCTACACCTTC.

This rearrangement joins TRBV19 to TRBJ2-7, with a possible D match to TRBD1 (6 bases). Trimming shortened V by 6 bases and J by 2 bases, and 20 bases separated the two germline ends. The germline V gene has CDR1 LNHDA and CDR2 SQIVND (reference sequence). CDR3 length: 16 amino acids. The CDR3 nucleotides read TGTGCCAGTAGCCCCACCCCGGGACACTTAACCTACGAGCAGTACTTC. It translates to CASSPTPGHLTYEQYF. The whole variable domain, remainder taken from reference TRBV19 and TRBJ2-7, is DGGITQSPKYLFRKEGQNVTLSCEQNLNHDAMYWYRQDPGQGLRLIYYSQIVNDFQKGDIAEGYSVSREKKESFPLTVTSAQKNPTAFYLCASSPTPGHLTYEQYFGPGTRLTVT.

The CDR3 nucleotides are TGTGCCAGCAGCCCGGGGAGAAATGAAAAACTGTTTTTT. It encodes CASSPGRNEKLFF. The V call is TRBV28, the J call TRBJ1-4; D remains unclear. Between the trimmed V and J ends, which lost 6 bases and 5 bases, there was a span of 10 bases. The CDR3 consists of 13 residues. CDR1 MDHEN and CDR2 SYDVKM come from the germline V gene.

The chain's CDR3 is CASSLRIAGITDTQYF. DNA of the CDR3: TGTGCCAGCAGCTTGAGAATAGCGGGAATAACGGATACGCAGTATTTT. The chain recombines TRBV5-6 with TRBJ2-3; 8 nucleotides align to TRBD2. With 1 base clipped from V and 6 bases from J, the junction kept 10 bases outside the gene matches. CDR3 length: 16 residues. Germline CDR1 reads SGHDT; CDR2 reads YYEEEE.

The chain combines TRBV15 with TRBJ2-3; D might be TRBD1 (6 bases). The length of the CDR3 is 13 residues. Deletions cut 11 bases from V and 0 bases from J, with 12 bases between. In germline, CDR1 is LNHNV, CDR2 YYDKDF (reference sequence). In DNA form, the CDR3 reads TGTGCCGTACCGGGACACAGCACAGATACGCAGTATTTT. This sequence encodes CAVPGHSTDTQYF.

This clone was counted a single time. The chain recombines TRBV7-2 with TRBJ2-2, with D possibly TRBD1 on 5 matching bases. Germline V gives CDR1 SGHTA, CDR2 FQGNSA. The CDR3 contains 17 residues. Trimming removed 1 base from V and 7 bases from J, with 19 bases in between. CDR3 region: CASSLDRTAGWGGELFF. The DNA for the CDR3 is TGTGCCAGCAGCTTAGATCGTACGGCAGGGTGGGGCGGGGAGCTGTTTTTT.

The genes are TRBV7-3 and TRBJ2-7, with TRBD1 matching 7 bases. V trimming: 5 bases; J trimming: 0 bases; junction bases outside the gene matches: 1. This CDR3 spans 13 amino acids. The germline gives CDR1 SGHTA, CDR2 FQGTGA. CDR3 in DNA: TGTGCCAGCAGCCGGGACAGCTCCTACGAGCAGTACTTC. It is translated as CASSRDSSYEQYF.

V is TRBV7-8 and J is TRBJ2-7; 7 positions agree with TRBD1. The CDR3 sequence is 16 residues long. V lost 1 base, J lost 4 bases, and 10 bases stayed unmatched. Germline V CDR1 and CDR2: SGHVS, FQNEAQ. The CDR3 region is CASSLGKTGFGYEQYF. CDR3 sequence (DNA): TGTGCCAGCAGCTTAGGAAAGACAGGGTTCGGTTACGAGCAGTACTTC.

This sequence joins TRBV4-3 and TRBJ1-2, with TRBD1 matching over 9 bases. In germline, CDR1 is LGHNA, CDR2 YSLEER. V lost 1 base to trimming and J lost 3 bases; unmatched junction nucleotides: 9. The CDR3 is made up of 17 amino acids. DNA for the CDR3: TGCGCCAGCAGCCAAGTGTTATCGGACAGGGGAGACTATGGCTACACCTTC. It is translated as CASSQVLSDRGDYGYTF.

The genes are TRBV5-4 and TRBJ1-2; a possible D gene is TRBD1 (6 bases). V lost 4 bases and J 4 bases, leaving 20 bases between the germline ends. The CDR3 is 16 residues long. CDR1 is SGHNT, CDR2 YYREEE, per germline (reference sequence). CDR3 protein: CASSTDSGHPFYGYTF. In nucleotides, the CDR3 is TGTGCCAGCAGCACAGACTCGGGACATCCTTTCTATGGCTACACCTTC.

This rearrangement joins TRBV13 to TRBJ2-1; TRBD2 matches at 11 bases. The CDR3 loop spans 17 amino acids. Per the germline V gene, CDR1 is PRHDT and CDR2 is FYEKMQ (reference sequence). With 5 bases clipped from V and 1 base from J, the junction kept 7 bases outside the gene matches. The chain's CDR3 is CASSHWTSGHSYNEQFF. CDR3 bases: TGTGCCAGCAGCCATTGGACTAGCGGGCATTCCTACAATGAGCAGTTCTTC.

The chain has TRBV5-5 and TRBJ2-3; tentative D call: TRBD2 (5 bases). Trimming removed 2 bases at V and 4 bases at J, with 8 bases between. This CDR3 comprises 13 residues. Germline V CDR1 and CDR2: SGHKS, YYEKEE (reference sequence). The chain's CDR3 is CASSFLAPDTQYF. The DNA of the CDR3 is TGTGCCAGCAGCTTCCTAGCACCAGATACGCAGTATTTT.

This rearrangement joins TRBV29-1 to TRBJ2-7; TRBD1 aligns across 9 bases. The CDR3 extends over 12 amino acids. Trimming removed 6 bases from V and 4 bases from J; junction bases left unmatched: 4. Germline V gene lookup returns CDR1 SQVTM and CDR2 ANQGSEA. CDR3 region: CSVSDRGYEQYF. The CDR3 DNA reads TGCAGCGTGTCGGACAGGGGATACGAGCAGTACTTC.